This TCR beta chain was recorded in a study of Graves' ophthalmopathy and Graves' hyperthyroidism. Study results and limitations: The model achieved around 67% sensitivity and around 78% specificity for ophthalmopathy progression. Most thyroid clonotypes with frequency above 0.001 were detected in blood too. Cross-validated, the 13-signature model showed 87.88%/81.08% sensitivity/specificity, and 80%/75% in the test set.

Researchers took RNA transcripts and amplified TCR beta CDR3 regions from them. HTBI primers were used in a first-round RT-PCR, which preceded a second-round multiplex PCR. MiXCR, applied by TCRdb to the multiplex PCR reads, yields one record per CDR3 protein. The table records about 590,000 distinct CDR3 sequences, roughly 39% of them present only once. Diagnosis relied on clinical symptoms, serum thyroxine, TRAb, thyroid ultrasound and orbital computed tomography. Of note for this clonotype: Its target is not known.

The specimen was peripheral blood or thyroid tissue (not recorded which). The sequence was obtained from an adult man with Graves' hyperthyroidism.

The CDR3 here is CAISEGTPNYDGYTF. CDR3 sequence (DNA): TGTGCCATCAGTGAGGGGACGCCAAATTACGATGGCTACACCTTC. The chain joins TRBV10-3 to TRBJ1-2; a possible D gene is TRBD1 (5 bases). V was clipped by 2 bases and J by 6 bases, with 16 bases between them. The CDR3 is made up of 15 amino acids. CDR1 and CDR2 (germline): ENHRY, SYGVKD.